A selection of T cell receptor beta chains follows, all from one sample in a study of technical replicates of blood from four donors. Clones were read by immunoSEQ multiplex PCR, and TCRdb kept only the in-frame ones, dropping some. The data contain tens of thousands of clones, nearly 95% of them singletons. Sequenced: T cells isolated from PBMCs. All receptors derive from a human donor in good health. CDR3s include the opening cysteine and the closing phenylalanine or tryptophan. Fields, in order: D gene, J gene, clone size, V gene, CDR3 length, CDR3 protein, CDR3 DNA. The D gene is left open where the match is weak. A row's size may be missing; if present it is once, few, many or a size class.

D gene: TRBD2; J gene: TRBJ2-1; clone size: NA; V gene: TRBV6-5; CDR3 length: 15; CDR3 protein: CASSYFPGTRGEQFF; CDR3 DNA: TGTGCCAGCAGTTATTTTCCCGGGACTAGGGGTGAGCAGTTCTTC
D gene: NA; J gene: TRBJ2-7; clone size: NA; V gene: TRBV5-4; CDR3 length: 13; CDR3 protein: CASSNSSSYEQYF; CDR3 DNA: TGTGCCAGCAGCAACTCTAGCTCCTACGAGCAGTACTTC
D gene: NA; J gene: TRBJ1-5; clone size: NA; V gene: TRBV30; CDR3 length: 13; CDR3 protein: CAWSAQANQPQHF; CDR3 DNA: TGTGCCTGGAGTGCCCAGGCTAATCAGCCCCAGCATTTT
D gene: NA; J gene: TRBJ2-7; clone size: NA; V gene: TRBV7-9; CDR3 length: 13; CDR3 protein: CASSQTVTYEQYF; CDR3 DNA: TGTGCCAGCAGCCAGACAGTAACCTACGAGCAGTACTTC
D gene: NA; J gene: TRBJ2-7; clone size: NA; V gene: TRBV19; CDR3 length: 13; CDR3 protein: CASRARDLNEQYF; CDR3 DNA: TGTGCCAGTAGAGCCAGGGACTTGAACGAGCAGTACTTC
D gene: TRBD2; J gene: TRBJ2-4; clone size: NA; V gene: TRBV9; CDR3 length: 17; CDR3 protein: CASSPSGRAGVKNIQYF; CDR3 DNA: TGTGCCAGCAGCCCTAGCGGGAGGGCCGGGGTCAAAAACATTCAGTACTTC
D gene: TRBD1; J gene: TRBJ1-2; clone size: NA; V gene: TRBV4-3; CDR3 length: 13; CDR3 protein: CASSQGYRDRAFF; CDR3 DNA: TGCGCCAGCAGCCAAGGCTATCGGGACAGGGCCTTCTTC
D gene: TRBD2; J gene: TRBJ2-3; clone size: NA; V gene: TRBV2; CDR3 length: 16; CDR3 protein: CASSVALGEGRIMQYF; CDR3 DNA: TGTGCCAGCAGTGTAGCCTTGGGGGAGGGCCGAATAATGCAGTATTTT
D gene: NA; J gene: TRBJ1-1; clone size: NA; V gene: TRBV11-2; CDR3 length: 14; CDR3 protein: CASSFGGWVTEAFF; CDR3 DNA: TGTGCCAGCAGCTTTGGAGGGTGGGTCACTGAAGCTTTCTTT
D gene: NA; J gene: TRBJ2-1; clone size: once; V gene: TRBV13; CDR3 length: 14; CDR3 protein: CAVTTVTAYNEQFF; CDR3 DNA: TGTGCCGTTACGACGGTGACAGCCTACAATGAGCAGTTCTTC
D gene: NA; J gene: TRBJ2-7; clone size: NA; V gene: TRBV6-1; CDR3 length: 14; CDR3 protein: CASRAAGGGYEQYF; CDR3 DNA: TGTGCCAGCAGGGCCGCAGGGGGAGGCTACGAGCAGTACTTC
D gene: TRBD2; J gene: TRBJ2-3; clone size: NA; V gene: TRBV5-1; CDR3 length: 16; CDR3 protein: CASSLGLAGTTDTQYF; CDR3 DNA: TGCGCCAGCAGCTTGGGACTAGCGGGCACGACAGATACGCAGTATTTT
D gene: NA; J gene: TRBJ2-7; clone size: once; V gene: TRBV25-1; CDR3 length: 11; CDR3 protein: CASSDLYEQYF; CDR3 DNA: TGTGCCAGCAGTGACCTATACGAGCAGTACTTC
D gene: NA; J gene: TRBJ2-7; clone size: NA; V gene: TRBV11-3; CDR3 length: 15; CDR3 protein: CASSLGTGDRYEQYF; CDR3 DNA: TGTGCCAGCAGCTTAGGGACGGGAGATCGGTACGAGCAGTACTTC
D gene: NA; J gene: TRBJ2-3; clone size: NA; V gene: TRBV7-3; CDR3 length: 16; CDR3 protein: CASSLAGRGGTDTQYF; CDR3 DNA: TGTGCCAGCAGCTTGGCGGGGCGAGGCGGCACAGATACGCAGTATTTT
D gene: NA; J gene: TRBJ2-3; clone size: NA; V gene: TRBV9; CDR3 length: 13; CDR3 protein: CASSLRITDTQYF; CDR3 DNA: TGTGCCAGCAGCCTAAGAATCACAGATACGCAGTATTTT
D gene: NA; J gene: TRBJ2-3; clone size: NA; V gene: TRBV11-3; CDR3 length: 14; CDR3 protein: CASSPYSSTDTQYF; CDR3 DNA: TGTGCCAGCAGCCCCTATTCGAGCACAGATACGCAGTATTTT
D gene: TRBD2; J gene: TRBJ2-1; clone size: NA; V gene: TRBV7-9; CDR3 length: 17; CDR3 protein: CASSLAGRGTTYNEQFF; CDR3 DNA: TGTGCCAGCAGCTTAGCCGGGAGGGGGACAACCTACAATGAGCAGTTCTTC
D gene: TRBD1; J gene: TRBJ1-5; clone size: NA; V gene: TRBV6-1; CDR3 length: 16; CDR3 protein: CASSEETGGSNQPQHF; CDR3 DNA: TGTGCCAGCAGTGAAGAGACAGGGGGAAGCAATCAGCCCCAGCATTTT
D gene: TRBD2; J gene: TRBJ2-5; clone size: NA; V gene: TRBV4-2; CDR3 length: 16; CDR3 protein: CASSQDGRAGGETQYF; CDR3 DNA: TGTGCCAGCAGCCAAGATGGGAGGGCCGGAGGAGAGACCCAGTACTTC
D gene: NA; J gene: TRBJ1-3; clone size: NA; V gene: TRBV30; CDR3 length: 13; CDR3 protein: CACSSVFGNTIYF; CDR3 DNA: TGTGCCTGCTCCTCCGTATTCGGAAACACCATATATTTT
D gene: TRBD2; J gene: TRBJ2-2; clone size: once; V gene: TRBV30; CDR3 length: 15; CDR3 protein: CAWSLSTSATGELFF; CDR3 DNA: TGTGCCTGGAGTTTGTCCACTAGCGCGACCGGGGAGCTGTTTTTT
D gene: TRBD1; J gene: TRBJ2-7; clone size: NA; V gene: TRBV5-1; CDR3 length: 15; CDR3 protein: CASSFRTGGGYEQYF; CDR3 DNA: TGCGCCAGCAGCTTTCGGACAGGGGGCGGGTACGAGCAGTACTTC
D gene: NA; J gene: TRBJ1-2; clone size: NA; V gene: TRBV7-2; CDR3 length: 15; CDR3 protein: CASSLDGGLNYGYTF; CDR3 DNA: TGTGCCAGCAGCTTAGACGGGGGACTAAACTATGGCTACACCTTC
D gene: TRBD1; J gene: TRBJ2-7; clone size: NA; V gene: TRBV5-4; CDR3 length: 13; CDR3 protein: CASSLGTGYEQYF; CDR3 DNA: TGTGCCAGCAGCTTAGGGACAGGGTACGAGCAGTACTTC
D gene: NA; J gene: TRBJ1-1; clone size: once; V gene: TRBV19; CDR3 length: 15; CDR3 protein: CASSPRQESPSEAFF; CDR3 DNA: TGTGCCAGTAGTCCACGACAGGAGTCCCCCTCTGAAGCTTTCTTT
D gene: TRBD1; J gene: TRBJ1-4; clone size: NA; V gene: TRBV11-2; CDR3 length: 14; CDR3 protein: CASSLGQGGEKLFF; CDR3 DNA: TGTGCCAGCAGCTTAGGACAGGGGGGTGAAAAACTGTTTTTT
D gene: NA; J gene: TRBJ1-3; clone size: NA; V gene: TRBV4-3; CDR3 length: 13; CDR3 protein: CASSQESGNTIYF; CDR3 DNA: TGCGCCAGCAGCCAGGAGAGTGGAAACACCATATATTTT
D gene: TRBD2; J gene: TRBJ2-3; clone size: NA; V gene: TRBV29-1; CDR3 length: 16; CDR3 protein: CSVVSLAEISTDTQYF; CDR3 DNA: TGCAGCGTTGTTAGTCTAGCGGAAATTAGCACAGATACGCAGTATTTT
D gene: NA; J gene: TRBJ2-3; clone size: NA; V gene: TRBV4-3; CDR3 length: 14; CDR3 protein: CASSPDSGTDTQYF; CDR3 DNA: TGCGCCAGCAGCCCAGATAGCGGCACAGATACGCAGTATTTT
D gene: NA; J gene: TRBJ1-1; clone size: few; V gene: TRBV9; CDR3 length: 14; CDR3 protein: CASSLPGRGTEAFF; CDR3 DNA: TGTGCCAGCAGCCTTCCGGGCAGGGGCACTGAAGCTTTCTTT
D gene: TRBD1; J gene: TRBJ2-7; clone size: NA; V gene: TRBV11-3; CDR3 length: 14; CDR3 protein: CASSPTGGSYEQYF; CDR3 DNA: TGTGCCAGCAGCCCGACAGGGGGCTCCTACGAGCAGTACTTC
D gene: TRBD2; J gene: TRBJ2-3; clone size: NA; V gene: TRBV7-3; CDR3 length: 16; CDR3 protein: CASSRYFGLGTDTQYF; CDR3 DNA: TGTGCCAGCAGCCGTTACTTCGGACTAGGGACGGATACGCAGTATTTT
D gene: NA; J gene: TRBJ2-5; clone size: once; V gene: TRBV27; CDR3 length: 15; CDR3 protein: CASSLAGGALETQYF; CDR3 DNA: TGTGCCAGCAGTTTAGCTGGGGGCGCCTTGGAGACCCAGTACTTC
D gene: NA; J gene: TRBJ1-4; clone size: NA; V gene: TRBV21-1; CDR3 length: 14; CDR3 protein: CASSKTVANEKLFF; CDR3 DNA: TGTGCCAGCAGCAAGACTGTTGCTAATGAAAAACTGTTTTTT
D gene: NA; J gene: TRBJ2-4; clone size: once; V gene: TRBV5-4; CDR3 length: 15; CDR3 protein: CASSRRDTSKNIQYF; CDR3 DNA: TGTGCCAGCAGCCGAAGAGACACTTCCAAAAACATTCAGTACTTC
D gene: NA; J gene: TRBJ2-2; clone size: NA; V gene: TRBV2; CDR3 length: 14; CDR3 protein: CASSRTEDTGELFF; CDR3 DNA: TGTGCCAGCTCCAGGACTGAAGACACCGGGGAGCTGTTTTTT
D gene: TRBD1; J gene: TRBJ1-1; clone size: NA; V gene: TRBV5-1; CDR3 length: 15; CDR3 protein: CASIRQGALSSEAFF; CDR3 DNA: TGCGCCAGCATCCGACAGGGGGCACTGTCTTCTGAAGCTTTCTTT
D gene: TRBD2; J gene: TRBJ2-1; clone size: NA; V gene: TRBV30; CDR3 length: 14; CDR3 protein: CAYNTGLANNEQFF; CDR3 DNA: TGTGCCTATAACACGGGACTAGCGAACAATGAGCAGTTCTTC
D gene: NA; J gene: TRBJ1-2; clone size: NA; V gene: TRBV10-3; CDR3 length: 14; CDR3 protein: CAIREVDRPYGYTF; CDR3 DNA: TGTGCCATCAGGGAGGTTGACAGACCCTATGGCTACACCTTC
D gene: NA; J gene: TRBJ1-2; clone size: NA; V gene: TRBV11-3; CDR3 length: 14; CDR3 protein: CASSLDRQGVGYTF; CDR3 DNA: TGTGCCAGCAGCTTAGATCGCCAGGGCGTTGGCTACACCTTC
D gene: TRBD2; J gene: TRBJ2-7; clone size: NA; V gene: TRBV2; CDR3 length: 15; CDR3 protein: CASRFGLAGGSEQYF; CDR3 DNA: TGTGCCAGCAGATTCGGACTAGCGGGAGGAAGCGAGCAGTACTTC
D gene: NA; J gene: TRBJ2-5; clone size: once; V gene: TRBV6-5; CDR3 length: 11; CDR3 protein: CASSYRETQYF; CDR3 DNA: TGTGCCAGCAGTTACCGGGAGACCCAGTACTTC
D gene: NA; J gene: TRBJ2-7; clone size: NA; V gene: TRBV7-9; CDR3 length: 12; CDR3 protein: CASSLAGGEQYF; CDR3 DNA: TGTGCCAGCAGCTTAGCTGGAGGCGAGCAGTACTTC
D gene: TRBD2; J gene: TRBJ2-7; clone size: once; V gene: TRBV5-4; CDR3 length: 18; CDR3 protein: CASSFTLIAGGPSYEQYF; CDR3 DNA: TGTGCCAGCAGCTTTACCCTAATAGCGGGAGGGCCCTCCTACGAGCAGTACTTC
D gene: NA; J gene: TRBJ2-1; clone size: NA; V gene: TRBV18; CDR3 length: 15; CDR3 protein: CASSLSGQSYNEQFF; CDR3 DNA: TGTGCCAGCTCTCTCTCGGGACAATCCTACAATGAGCAGTTCTTC
D gene: TRBD1; J gene: TRBJ2-5; clone size: NA; V gene: TRBV6-1; CDR3 length: 15; CDR3 protein: CASSEGTGYQETQYF; CDR3 DNA: TGTGCCAGCAGTGAAGGGACAGGGTACCAAGAGACCCAGTACTTC